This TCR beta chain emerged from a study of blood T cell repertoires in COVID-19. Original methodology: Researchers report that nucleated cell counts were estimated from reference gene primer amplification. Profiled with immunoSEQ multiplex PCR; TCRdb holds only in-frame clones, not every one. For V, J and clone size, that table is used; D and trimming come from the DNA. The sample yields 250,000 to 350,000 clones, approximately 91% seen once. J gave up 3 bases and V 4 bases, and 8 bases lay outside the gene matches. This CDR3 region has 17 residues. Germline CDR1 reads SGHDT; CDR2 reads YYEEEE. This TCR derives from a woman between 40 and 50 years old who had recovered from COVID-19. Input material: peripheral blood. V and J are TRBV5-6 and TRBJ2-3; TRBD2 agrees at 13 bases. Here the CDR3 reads CASSPGGGLAGTDTQYF. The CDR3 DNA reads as TGTGCCAGCAGCCCTGGAGGGGGACTAGCGGGAACAGATACGCAGTATTTT. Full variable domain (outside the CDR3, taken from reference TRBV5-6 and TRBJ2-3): DAGVTQSPTHLIKTRGQQVTLRCSPKSGHDTVSWYQQALGQGPQFIFQYYEEEERQRGNFPDRFSGHQFPNYSSELNVNALLLGDSALYLCASSPGGGLAGTDTQYFGPGTRLTVL.